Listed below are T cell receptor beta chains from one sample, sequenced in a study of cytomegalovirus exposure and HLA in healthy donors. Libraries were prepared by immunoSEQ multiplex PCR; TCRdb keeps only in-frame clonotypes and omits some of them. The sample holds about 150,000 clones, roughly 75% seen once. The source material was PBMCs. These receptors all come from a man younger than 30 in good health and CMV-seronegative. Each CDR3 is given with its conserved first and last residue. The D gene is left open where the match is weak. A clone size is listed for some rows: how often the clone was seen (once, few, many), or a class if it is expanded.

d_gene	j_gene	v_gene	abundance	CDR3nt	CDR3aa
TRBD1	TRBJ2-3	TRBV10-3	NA	TGTGCCATCAGTCCGACAGGGGGAGATACGCAGTATTTT	CAISPTGGDTQYF
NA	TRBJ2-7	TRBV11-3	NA	TGTGCCAGCAGCCACCAGGGAGGCTACGAGCAGTACTTC	CASSHQGGYEQYF
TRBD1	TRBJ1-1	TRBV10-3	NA	TGTGCCACGGACAGGGTTAGAAGAGGCCTCTTT	CATDRVRRGLF
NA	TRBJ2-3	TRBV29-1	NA	TGCAGCGTTGAGGGCGGGGTCGAGGATACGCAGTATTTT	CSVEGGVEDTQYF
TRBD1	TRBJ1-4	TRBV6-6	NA	TGTGCCAGCACGGACAGGGACAAGGCAACTAATGAAAAACTGTTTTTT	CASTDRDKATNEKLFF
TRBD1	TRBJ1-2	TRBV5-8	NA	TGTGCCAGCAGCTCGACAGGGGGCCCCCGGGCTAACTATGGCTACACCTTC	CASSSTGGPRANYGYTF
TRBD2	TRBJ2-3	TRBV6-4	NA	TGTGCCAGCAGTGACTCAGCGGGAGCCACAGATACGCAGTATTTT	CASSDSAGATDTQYF
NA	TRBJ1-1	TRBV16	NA	TGTGCCAGCAGCCAATCTGAGGGGAGGGTAGGCACTGAAGCTTTCTTT	CASSQSEGRVGTEAFF
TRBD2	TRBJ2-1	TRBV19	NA	TGTGCCAGTAGTATTTCGCTAGCGGTTTACAATGAGCAGTTCTTC	CASSISLAVYNEQFF
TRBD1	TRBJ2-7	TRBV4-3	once	TGCGCCAGCAGCCAGGGCCGGGACAGCTCCTACGAGCAGTACTTC	CASSQGRDSSYEQYF
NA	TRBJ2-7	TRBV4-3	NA	TGCGCCAGCAGCCCAGGACGGAGGATAGGGCACGAGCAGTACTTC	CASSPGRRIGHEQYF
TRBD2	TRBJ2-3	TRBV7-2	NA	TGTGCCAGCAGCTTAGTAGCGGGAGGGCCGGATACGCAGTATTTT	CASSLVAGGPDTQYF
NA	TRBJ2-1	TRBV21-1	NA	TGTGCCAGCAGCTTTGGGCTAGCGGGGACTTACTCCTACAATGAGCAGTTCTTC	CASSFGLAGTYSYNEQFF
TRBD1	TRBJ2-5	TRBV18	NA	TGTGCCAGCTCACCACCGGGACAGGATGGGGAGACCCAGTACTTC	CASSPPGQDGETQYF
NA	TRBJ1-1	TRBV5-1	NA	TGCGCCAGCAGCTTGGCGACAAACACTGAAGCTTTCTTT	CASSLATNTEAFF
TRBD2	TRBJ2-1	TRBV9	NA	TGTGCCAGCAGCTCTAAATCGGGACTAGCGGTTAATGAGCAGTTCTTC	CASSSKSGLAVNEQFF
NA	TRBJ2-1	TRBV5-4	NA	TGTGCCACCGTGAGGCGGGGCTTCTACAATGAGCAGTTCTTC	CATVRRGFYNEQFF
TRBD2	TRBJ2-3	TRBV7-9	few	TGTGCCAGCACCCATGGGACTAGCGGGAGCCTTTCCTTT	CASTHGTSGSLSF
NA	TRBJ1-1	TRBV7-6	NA	TGTGCCAGCAGCTTAGAGGCGGGCATGAACACTGAAGCTTTCTTT	CASSLEAGMNTEAFF
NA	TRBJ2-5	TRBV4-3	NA	TGCGCCAGCAGCCAGGGGGCCGGGAATCGGGAGACCCAGTACTTC	CASSQGAGNRETQYF
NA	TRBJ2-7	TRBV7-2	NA	TGTGCCAGCAGCTTAGGGGCCATCTACGAGCAGTACTTC	CASSLGAIYEQYF
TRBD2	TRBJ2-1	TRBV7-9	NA	TGTTCCAGCAGCTTAGGTGCGGGAGGAATCTACAATGAGCAGTTCTTC	CSSSLGAGGIYNEQFF
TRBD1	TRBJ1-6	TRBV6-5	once	TGTGCCAGCAGTTACGGCGACAGGGCAAATTCACCCCTCCACTTT	CASSYGDRANSPLHF
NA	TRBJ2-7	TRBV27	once	TGTGCCAGCAGTTTATTGTCGGACAGAGCCGAGCAGTACTTC	CASSLLSDRAEQYF
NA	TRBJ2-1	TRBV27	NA	TGTGCCAGCAGTTTGGGGGGTAATGAGCAGTTCTTC	CASSLGGNEQFF